The TCR beta chain under discussion was sequenced for a study of blood T cell repertoires in COVID-19. Study background: The United States, Italy and Spain supplied acute and convalescent COVID-19 samples. Sources were T cells, B-cell-depleted T cells, or PBMCs; the material itself was cDNA or gDNA.

V lost 0 bases and J lost 0; bases outside the gene matches: 11. The CDR3 extends over 19 amino acids. Per germline, CDR1 SGHRS and CDR2 YFSETQ. How the authors handled the data: Quantification of nucleated cells was approximated via reference gene primer amplification. Sequencing used immunoSEQ multiplex PCR; TCRdb keeps in-frame clones, though not all of them. V and J calls and clone size are given by that table; D and trimming were obtained from the DNA. The sample lists 150,000 to 160,000 clones, around 85% occurring once. The rearrangement uses TRBV5-1 and TRBJ2-1, with 8 bases aligning to TRBD2. What was sequenced was peripheral blood. The sequence was collected from an older woman with acute or convalescent COVID-19. The CDR3 region is CASSLGLSGGLRSYNEQFF. CDR3 bases: TGCGCCAGCAGCTTGGGGTTGAGCGGGGGACTTCGCTCCTACAATGAGCAGTTCTTC.